This T cell receptor beta chain was profiled in a study of cytomegalovirus exposure and HLA in healthy donors. Findings of the study overall: Analyses of presence and absence presupposed an approximately uniform sequencing depth across donors. Later work showed greater clonal expansion in HLA-associated TCR beta chains than in equally common others.

This clone was picked up a small number of times. Its antigen is as yet unknown. PCR primers comprised 60 Vbeta and 13 Jbeta primers. The method was immunoSEQ multiplex PCR; TCRdb's version includes in-frame clones alone and lacks a portion of them. The sample carries over 100,000 clones, 55% to 65% recorded once. The clonotype originates from a woman in her 30s in good health and CMV-seronegative. Material for sequencing was PBMCs.

The DNA for the CDR3 is TGTGCCAGCAGCTTCGCTTTAGCGGGAGTAACAGATACGCAGTATTTT. Translated, it gives CASSFALAGVTDTQYF. The chain joins TRBV7-2 to TRBJ2-3; 9 bases are shared with TRBD2. Per the germline V gene, CDR1 is SGHTA and CDR2 is FQGNSA. The trim removed 3 bases at V and 3 bases at J, leaving 7 bases unmatched. The CDR3 covers 16 residues.